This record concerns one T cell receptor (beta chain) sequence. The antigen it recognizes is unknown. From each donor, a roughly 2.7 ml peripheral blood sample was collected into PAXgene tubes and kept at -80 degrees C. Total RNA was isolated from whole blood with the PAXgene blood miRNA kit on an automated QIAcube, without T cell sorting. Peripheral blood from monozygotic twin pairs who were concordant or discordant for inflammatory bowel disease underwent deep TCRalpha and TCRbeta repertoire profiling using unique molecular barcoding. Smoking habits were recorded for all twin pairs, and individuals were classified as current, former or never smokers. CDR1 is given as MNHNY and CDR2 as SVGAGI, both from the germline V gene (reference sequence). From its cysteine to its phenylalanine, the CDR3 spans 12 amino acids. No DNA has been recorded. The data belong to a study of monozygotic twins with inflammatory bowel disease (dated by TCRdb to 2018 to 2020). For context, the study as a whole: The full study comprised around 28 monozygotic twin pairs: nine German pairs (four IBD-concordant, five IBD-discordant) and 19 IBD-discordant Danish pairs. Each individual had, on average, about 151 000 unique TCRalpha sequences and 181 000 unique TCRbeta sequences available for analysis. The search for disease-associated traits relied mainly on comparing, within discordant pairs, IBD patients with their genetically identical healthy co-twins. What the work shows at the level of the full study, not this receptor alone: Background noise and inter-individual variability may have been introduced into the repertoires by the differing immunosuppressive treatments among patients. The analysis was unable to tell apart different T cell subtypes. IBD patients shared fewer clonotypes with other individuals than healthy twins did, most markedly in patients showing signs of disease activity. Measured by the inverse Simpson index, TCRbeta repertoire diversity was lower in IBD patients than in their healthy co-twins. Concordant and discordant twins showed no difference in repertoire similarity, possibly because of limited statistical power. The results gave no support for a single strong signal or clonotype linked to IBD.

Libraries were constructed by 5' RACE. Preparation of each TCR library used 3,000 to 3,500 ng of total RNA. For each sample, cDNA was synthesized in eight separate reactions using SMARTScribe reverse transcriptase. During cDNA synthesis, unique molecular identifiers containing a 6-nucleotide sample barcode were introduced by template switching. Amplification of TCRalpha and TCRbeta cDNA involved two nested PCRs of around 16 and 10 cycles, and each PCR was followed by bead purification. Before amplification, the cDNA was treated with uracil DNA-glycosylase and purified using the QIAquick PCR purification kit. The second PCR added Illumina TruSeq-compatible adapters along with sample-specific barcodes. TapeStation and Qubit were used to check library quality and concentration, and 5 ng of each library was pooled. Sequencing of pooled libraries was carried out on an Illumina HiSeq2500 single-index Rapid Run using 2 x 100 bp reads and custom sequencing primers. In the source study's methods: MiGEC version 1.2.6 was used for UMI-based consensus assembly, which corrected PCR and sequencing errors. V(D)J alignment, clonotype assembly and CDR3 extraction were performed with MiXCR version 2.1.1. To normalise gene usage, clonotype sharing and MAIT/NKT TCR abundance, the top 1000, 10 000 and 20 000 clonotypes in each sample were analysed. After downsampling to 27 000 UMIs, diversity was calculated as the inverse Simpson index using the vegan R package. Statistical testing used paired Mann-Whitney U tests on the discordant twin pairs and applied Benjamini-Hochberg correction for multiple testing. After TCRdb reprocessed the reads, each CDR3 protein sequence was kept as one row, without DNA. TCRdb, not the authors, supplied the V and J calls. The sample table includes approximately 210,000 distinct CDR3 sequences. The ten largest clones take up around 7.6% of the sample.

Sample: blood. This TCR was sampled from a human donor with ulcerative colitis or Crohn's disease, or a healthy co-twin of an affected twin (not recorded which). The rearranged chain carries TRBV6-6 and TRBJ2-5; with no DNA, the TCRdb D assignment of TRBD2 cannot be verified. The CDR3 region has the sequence CASSSREGTQYF.